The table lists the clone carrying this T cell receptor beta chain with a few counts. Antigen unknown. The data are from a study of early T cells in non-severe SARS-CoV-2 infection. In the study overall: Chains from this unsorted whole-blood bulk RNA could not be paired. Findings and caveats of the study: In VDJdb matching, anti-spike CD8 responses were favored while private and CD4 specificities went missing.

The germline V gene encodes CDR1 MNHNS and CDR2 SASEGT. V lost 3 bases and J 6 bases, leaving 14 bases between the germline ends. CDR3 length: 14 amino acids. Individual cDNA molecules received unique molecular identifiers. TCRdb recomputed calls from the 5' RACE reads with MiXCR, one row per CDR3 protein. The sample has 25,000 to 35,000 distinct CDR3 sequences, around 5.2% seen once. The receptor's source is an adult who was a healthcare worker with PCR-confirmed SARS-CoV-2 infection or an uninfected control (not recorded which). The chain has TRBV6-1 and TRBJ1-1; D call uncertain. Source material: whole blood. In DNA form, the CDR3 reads TGTGCCAGCAGTGACTCTGGAGGACGGTCTGAAGCTTTCTTT. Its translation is CASSDSGGRSEAFF.